This T cell receptor (beta chain) was identified during a study of shared clonotypes between healthy human individuals. Clones were sequenced by immunoSEQ multiplex PCR, and TCRdb holds only the in-frame ones, with some missing. The sample lists nearly 750,000 clones, roughly 72% seen once, with around 1.8% in the top ten. A note on this clone: Its antigen remains unidentified.

Study results and caveats: Estimated clonotype richness was generally higher in naive than memory subsets. Limitation of the genetic and exposure-history diversity represented came from the few donors.

Participating donors were healthy, HIV-negative adults free of recent acute infections or vaccinations. This TCR was recovered from a woman in her twenties or thirties in good health. Material: memory CD4+ T cells sorted from blood. Subset of the sample: CD45RA-negative fraction.

CDR3 amino acids: CARDRGSDTQYF. CDR3 sequence (DNA): TGTGCCCGGGACAGGGGCTCAGATACGCAGTATTTT. The chain is built from TRBV30 and TRBJ2-3, with TRBD1 identical over 10 bases. The length of the CDR3 is 12 residues. Trimming took 8 bases from V and 4 from J; bases not matched to a gene: 3. In germline, CDR1 is GTSNPN, CDR2 SVGIG (reference sequence).